What follows are 20 T cell receptor beta chains derived from one specimen sequenced in a study of blood T cell repertoires in COVID-19. Repertoires were generated with immunoSEQ multiplex PCR, while TCRdb's copy carries only in-frame clones and drops some. This table holds more than 150,000 clones, around four fifths found once. The sample consisted of peripheral blood. The source is a woman in her twenties or thirties with acute or convalescent COVID-19.

The chain carries TRBV7-8 and TRBJ2-1; 16 bases are shared with TRBD2. The ends lost 7 bases at V and 7 bases at J; junction bases unmatched: 10. Germline-derived CDR1 and CDR2 are SGHVS and FQNEAQ. The CDR3 sequence is 17 residues long. For the CDR3, the DNA is TGTGCCAGCAATAAGGGACTAGCGGGAGGGGGACGAAATGAGCAGTTCTTC. It codes for CASNKGLAGGGRNEQFF.

The rearrangement joins TRBV9 to TRBJ1-5; no definite D call. The CDR3 has 17 amino acids. Per germline, CDR1 SGDLS and CDR2 YYNGEE. The V and J ends lost 0 bases and 4 bases respectively, with 17 bases between them. CDR3 region: CASSVVEAAATNQPQHF. The CDR3 coding sequence is TGTGCCAGCAGCGTAGTGGAGGCAGCCGCAACAAATCAGCCCCAGCATTTT.

The chain couples TRBV6-2 or TRBV6-3 to TRBJ1-5; TRBD1 might be the D (5 bases). The germline CDR1 and CDR2 sequences are MNHEY and SVGEGT. CDR3 length: 15 amino acids. The germline V and J ends were trimmed by 5 bases and 3 bases, with 14 bases remaining between them. The CDR3 region has the DNA TGTGCCAGCAGTACGCGATGGGGGGTCAATCAGCCCCAGCATTTT. Translated: CASSTRWGVNQPQHF.

The chain carries TRBV3-1 (or the pseudogene TRBV3-2) and TRBJ1-1; D remains unclear. The CDR3 has 15 residues. V gave up 1 base and J gave up 10 bases, with 19 bases separating them. The germline V gene encodes CDR1 LGHDT and CDR2 YNNKEL (reference sequence). The DNA for the CDR3 is TGTGCCAGCAGCCAAGTGCCAAGCCCCGCACTTGGAGCTTTCTTT. Its protein product is CASSQVPSPALGAFF.

The chain couples TRBV5-1 to TRBJ2-5; 12 bases are a match to TRBD2. Germline trimming cut 3 bases from V and 1 base from J; bases unmatched to any gene: 22. Germline V gene sequence: CDR1 SGHRS, CDR2 YFSETQ. CDR3 size: 22 residues. CDR3 sequence reads: CASSSRLLQGRGLAGPQETQYF. CDR3 DNA: TGCGCCAGCAGCTCCCGCCTATTACAGGGCAGGGGACTAGCGGGCCCCCAAGAGACCCAGTACTTC.

This clone has more than one count but fewer than ten. This rearrangement joins TRBV21-1 to TRBJ1-2; TRBD1 is taken as the D call from the table, unchecked against the DNA. TRBV21-1 is described as a pseudogene. The CDR3 has 17 amino acids. The CDR3 protein is CASSNRDRDRAEWGYTF. The CDR3 nucleotides read TGTGCCAGCAGCAATAGGGACCGGGACAGGGCAGAGTGGGGCTACACCTTC.

The chain couples TRBV28 to TRBJ1-2; D possibly corresponds to TRBD1 (6 bases). The length of the CDR3 is 14 residues. Germline V gene lookup returns CDR1 MDHEN and CDR2 SYDVKM. V was shortened by 6 bases and J by 6 bases, with 17 bases between the two germline ends. The CDR3, as DNA: TGTGCCAGCAGCCTTTATGTCAGGGGTCATGGCTACACCTTC. It yields the protein CASSLYVRGHGYTF.

The genes are TRBV7-2 and TRBJ2-3; 7 bases match TRBD2. The trim removed 1 base at V and 1 base at J, leaving 5 bases unmatched. CDR1 SGHTA and CDR2 FQGNSA come from the germline V gene. This CDR3 is built from 16 residues. In nucleotides, the CDR3 is TGTGCCAGCAGCTTAGTGTGGGACTACCGCACAGATACGCAGTATTTT. It specifies CASSLVWDYRTDTQYF.

The chain is built from TRBV7-2 and TRBJ1-2; 8 bases map to TRBD1. J gave up 7 bases and V 0 bases, and 13 bases lay outside the gene matches. The CDR3 is 17 residues long. The germline V gene has CDR1 SGHTA and CDR2 FQGNSA. The CDR3 sequence: CASSLALDRVGGSGYTF. The CDR3 nucleotides are TGTGCCAGCAGCTTAGCTCTGGACAGGGTAGGAGGGAGTGGCTACACCTTC.

V gene TRBV27 combines with J gene TRBJ1-5; 10 nucleotides align to TRBD1. Germline V lookup: CDR1 MNHEY, CDR2 SMNVEV (reference sequence). The CDR3 loop spans 17 amino acids. The V gene end was trimmed by 6 bases and the J gene end by 2 bases; junction bases not matched to a gene: 10. The CDR3 sequence is CASSSLTGTGGNQPQHF. The DNA for the CDR3 is TGTGCCAGCAGCTCTTTGACCGGGACAGGGGGCAATCAGCCCCAGCATTTT.

The chain joins TRBV21-1 to TRBJ2-7; the DNA was not compared with TRBD2, the D call given in the table. TRBV21-1 is a listed pseudogene. The CDR3 is 12 residues long. The DNA of the CDR3 is TGTGCCAGCAGCAACACGCGCTACGAGCAGTACTTC. This sequence encodes CASSNTRYEQYF.

The V gene is TRBV19, the J gene TRBJ2-2, with 14 bases identical to TRBD2. The CDR3 has 15 amino acids. V lost 6 bases, J lost 7 bases, and 4 bases stayed unmatched. Germline-derived CDR1 and CDR2 are LNHDA and SQIVND (reference sequence). CDR3 coding DNA: TGTGCCAGTAGGGGACTAGCGGGGGTCAGCGGGGAGCTGTTTTTT. Protein sequence: CASRGLAGVSGELFF. Based on the CDR3 plus reference TRBV19 and TRBJ2-2, the full variable domain is DGGITQSPKYLFRKEGQNVTLSCEQNLNHDAMYWYRQDPGQGLRLIYYSQIVNDFQKGDIAEGYSVSREKKESFPLTVTSAQKNPTAFYLCASRGLAGVSGELFFGEGSRLTVL.

The V call is TRBV7-8, the J call TRBJ1-4; 9 bases match TRBD1. Germline V gives CDR1 SGHVS, CDR2 FQNEAQ. There are 15 residues in the CDR3. The J segment lost 1 base and the V segment lost 6 bases, leaving 3 bases of the junction unmatched. The CDR3 sequence: CASRRQGGTNEKLFF. CDR3 sequence (DNA): TGTGCCAGCAGGAGACAGGGGGGAACTAATGAAAAACTGTTTTTT.

The rearrangement links TRBV18 to TRBJ2-5, with a weak D call TRBD1 (5 bases). CDR3 length: 15 residues. The ends were cut back, 1 base at V and 5 bases at J, with 14 bases in the middle. From germline, CDR1 is KGHSH and CDR2 LQKENI. As DNA, the CDR3 is TGTGCCAGCTCACCACGGGCAGGGATCGTTGAGACCCAGTACTTC. Its translation: CASSPRAGIVETQYF.

The chain links TRBV28 to TRBJ1-2; the match to TRBD1 covers 9 bases. This CDR3 has 15 residues. With V trimmed by 3 bases and J by 6 bases, 8 bases remained unmatched. Germline V gene data show CDR1 as MDHEN and CDR2 as SYDVKM. CDR3: CASSLTGGGYDGYTF. The CDR3 nucleotides read TGTGCCAGCAGTTTGACAGGGGGAGGTTACGATGGCTACACCTTC.

The V and J genes are TRBV4-2 and TRBJ2-4; a possible D gene is TRBD2 (6 bases). The V gene lost 0 bases and the J gene lost 8 bases, with 11 bases spanning the gap. This CDR3 contains 14 residues. Germline V CDR1 and CDR2: LGHNA, YNFKEQ. CDR3 residues: CASSQEGGRDIQYF. The CDR3 DNA reads TGTGCCAGCAGCCAAGAGGGGGGAAGGGACATTCAGTACTTC.

The J gene is TRBJ2-6, the V gene TRBV21-1; TRBD2, the table's D call, lacks a check against the DNA. TRBV21-1 is tagged as a pseudogene. CDR3 length equals 13 residues. This CDR3 is CASSRNRGNVLTF. The CDR3 nucleotides read TGTGCCAGCAGCCGAAACCGGGGTAACGTCCTGACTTTC.

The genes are TRBV28 and TRBJ1-5, with 7 bases identical to TRBD1. Germline V gene lookup returns CDR1 MDHEN and CDR2 SYDVKM. Losses at the gene ends were 3 bases for V and 2 bases for J; bases not matched to a gene: 16. The CDR3 is made up of 19 amino acids. CDR3: CASSLRDREMVMRNQPQHF. The CDR3, as DNA: TGTGCCAGCAGTTTGAGAGACAGGGAGATGGTTATGCGCAATCAGCCCCAGCATTTT.

This chain joins TRBV20-1 and TRBJ2-7, with D maybe TRBD1 (7 bases). The CDR3 contains 11 residues. Per germline, CDR1 DFQATT and CDR2 SNEGSKA (reference sequence). V was clipped by 6 bases and J by 9 bases, with 15 bases between them. CDR3 DNA sequence: TGCAGTGCAAGACAGGGAGGTGGGCAGTACTTC. Its translation is CSARQGGGQYF.

The chain links TRBV11-2 to TRBJ1-2; 10 bases are shared with TRBD1. J lost 6 bases, V lost 5 bases, and 9 bases had no gene match. The length of the CDR3 is 15 residues. Germline V gene sequence: CDR1 SGHAT, CDR2 FQNNGV. The CDR3 protein is CASSPQAGTGDGYTF. Here the CDR3 DNA reads TGTGCCAGCAGCCCACAAGCCGGGACAGGGGATGGCTACACCTTC.